This T cell receptor beta chain was recorded in a study of cytomegalovirus exposure and HLA in healthy donors. Findings and caveats of the study: Cytomegalovirus-associated TCR beta chains were listed, numbering some 180.

This clone turned up a few times. The target antigen is unknown. The CDR3 extends over 15 amino acids. The germline gives CDR1 MNHNS, CDR2 SASEGT. J gave up 5 bases and V 8 bases, and 9 bases lay outside the gene matches. TCRdb keeps only in-frame clones here, not all; method: immunoSEQ multiplex PCR. The table includes some 140,000 clones, about 86% detected once. Source material: PBMCs. The sequence was obtained from a man younger than 35 in good health and CMV-seronegative. The chain couples TRBV6-1 to TRBJ2-2, with 9 bases fitting TRBD2. The CDR3 DNA reads as TGTGCCAGCCAAACAGGTCTAGCGGGAACCGGGGAGCTGTTTTTT. Its protein product is CASQTGLAGTGELFF.